This TCR beta chain was identified during a study of pediatric ulcerative colitis. Study-level information: Ulcerative colitis patients had pancolitis or left-sided colitis, with confirming histology.

Before the diagnostic colonoscopy, ulcerative colitis patients were free of immunosuppressive medication. Method: immunoSEQ multiplex PCR; TCRdb's copy keeps in-frame clones and lacks some. Seen here are 60,000 to 75,000 clones, 77% observed once, and the top ten hold 4% to 6.5%. Trimming at V came to 3 bases and at J to 2 bases, leaving 3 bases not matched to a gene. In germline, CDR1 is ENHRY, CDR2 SYGVKD. CDR3 length: 14 amino acids. Worth noting for this clone: Its antigen is unidentified.

Study-level points and caveats: Acute severe colitis showed lower rectal diversity from clonal expansions. Blood-rectal clonal overlap within each person was significantly higher in ulcerative colitis patients than controls.

The source of this sequence is a boy younger than 18 with moderate ulcerative colitis. The chain recombines TRBV10-3 with TRBJ2-5; 7 bases fit TRBD1. Source material: blood. In nucleotides, the CDR3 is TGTGCCATCAGTGACCCGGGACAGCAAGAGACCCAGTACTTC. The encoded protein is CAISDPGQQETQYF.